This TCR beta chain was obtained from a study of cytomegalovirus exposure and HLA in healthy donors. PCR used 60 Vbeta primers and 13 Jbeta primers. Some clones are missing from TCRdb's copy, which holds only in-frame ones; the method was immunoSEQ multiplex PCR. The data hold 90,000 to 120,000 clones, with approximately 72% observed a single time. The study's findings and limits: According to the study, 160 or so TCR beta chains were cytomegalovirus-associated.

As to this clone: Antigen specificity is unknown.

Sequencing was done on a sample of PBMCs. The sequence was collected from a male donor in good health and CMV-seropositive.

CDR3 sequence reads: CAWNLAGGSNEQFF. CDR3 DNA: TGTGCCTGGAACCTAGCGGGGGGGTCTAATGAGCAGTTCTTC. V gene TRBV30 combines with J gene TRBJ2-1; 12 bases are shared with TRBD2. The CDR3 length is 14 residues. The germline gives CDR1 GTSNPN, CDR2 SVGIG (reference sequence). After removal of 4 bases from V and 7 bases from J, the junction contained 5 bases not matched to a gene.